This T cell receptor (beta chain) was profiled in a study of shared clonotypes between healthy human individuals. The study's findings and limits: The low donor count limited represented genetic and exposure-history diversity.

Notes on this clone: What it recognizes is unknown.

On ten immunoSEQ deep assay plates, unsorted PBMC DNA was sequenced. Assay used: immunoSEQ multiplex PCR; TCRdb lists only in-frame clones, some missing. Of fewer than 550,000 clones in the sample, about three quarters were seen once. The TCR originated in a woman aged 40 to 50 in good health. Some clones in this sample may be carry-over from other donors' samples. The sample was PBMCs.

The CDR3 here is CASSPKRTGGEYIQYF. The CDR3 DNA follows: TGCGCCAGCAGCCCGAAAAGGACAGGGGGCGAGTACATTCAGTACTTC. The V and J genes are TRBV5-1 and TRBJ2-4; 11 nucleotides agree with TRBD1. Per the germline V gene, CDR1 is SGHRS and CDR2 is YFSETQ. Losses at the gene ends were 4 bases for V and 8 bases for J; bases not matched to a gene: 11. The CDR3 has 16 residues.